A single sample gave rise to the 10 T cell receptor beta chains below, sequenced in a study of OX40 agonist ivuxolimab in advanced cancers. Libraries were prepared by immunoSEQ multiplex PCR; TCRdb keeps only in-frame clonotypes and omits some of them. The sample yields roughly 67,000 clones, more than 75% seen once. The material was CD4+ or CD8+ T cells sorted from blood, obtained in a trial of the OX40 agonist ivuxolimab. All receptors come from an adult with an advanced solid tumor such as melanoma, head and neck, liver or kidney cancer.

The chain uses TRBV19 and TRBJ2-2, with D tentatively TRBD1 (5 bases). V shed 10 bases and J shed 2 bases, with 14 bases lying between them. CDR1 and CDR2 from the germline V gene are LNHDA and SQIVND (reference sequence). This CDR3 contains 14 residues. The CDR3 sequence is CATRRQPNTGELFF. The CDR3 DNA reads TGTGCCACCCGAAGACAGCCCAACACCGGGGAGCTGTTTTTT.

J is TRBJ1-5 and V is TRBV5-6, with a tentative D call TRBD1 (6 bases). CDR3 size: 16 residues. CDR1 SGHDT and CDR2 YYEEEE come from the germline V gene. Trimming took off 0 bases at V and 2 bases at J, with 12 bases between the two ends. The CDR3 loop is CASSLGGRGGNQPQHF. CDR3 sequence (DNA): TGTGCCAGCAGCTTGGGGGGCAGGGGAGGCAATCAGCCCCAGCATTTT.

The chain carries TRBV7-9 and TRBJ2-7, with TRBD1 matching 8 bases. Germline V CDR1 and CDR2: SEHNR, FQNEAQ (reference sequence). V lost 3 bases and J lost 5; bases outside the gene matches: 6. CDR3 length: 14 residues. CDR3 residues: CASSFTDRVHEQYF. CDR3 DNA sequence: TGTGCCAGCAGCTTCACGGACAGGGTCCACGAGCAGTACTTC.

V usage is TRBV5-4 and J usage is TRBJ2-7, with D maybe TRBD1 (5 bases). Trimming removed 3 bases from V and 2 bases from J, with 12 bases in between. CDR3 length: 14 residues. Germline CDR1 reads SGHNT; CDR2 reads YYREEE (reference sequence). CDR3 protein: CASSWSDRTYEQYF. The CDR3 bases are TGTGCCAGCAGCTGGAGCGACAGAACCTACGAGCAGTACTTC.

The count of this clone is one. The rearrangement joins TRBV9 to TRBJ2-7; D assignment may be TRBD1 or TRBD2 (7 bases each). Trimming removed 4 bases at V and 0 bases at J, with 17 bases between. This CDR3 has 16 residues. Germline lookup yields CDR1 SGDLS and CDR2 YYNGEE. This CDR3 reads CASSPGGRGLSYEQYF. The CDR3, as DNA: TGTGCCAGCAGCCCCGGGGGGAGGGGGCTCTCCTACGAGCAGTACTTC.

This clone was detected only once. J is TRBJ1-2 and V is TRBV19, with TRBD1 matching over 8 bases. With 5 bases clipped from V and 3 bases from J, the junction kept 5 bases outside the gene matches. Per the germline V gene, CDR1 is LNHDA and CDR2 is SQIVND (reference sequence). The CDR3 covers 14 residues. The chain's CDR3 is CASSFQTGDYGYTF. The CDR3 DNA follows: TGTGCCAGTAGTTTCCAGACAGGGGACTATGGCTACACCTTC. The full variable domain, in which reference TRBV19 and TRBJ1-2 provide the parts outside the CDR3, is DGGITQSPKYLFRKEGQNVTLSCEQNLNHDAMYWYRQDPGQGLRLIYYSQIVNDFQKGDIAEGYSVSREKKESFPLTVTSAQKNPTAFYLCASSFQTGDYGYTFGSGTRLTVV.

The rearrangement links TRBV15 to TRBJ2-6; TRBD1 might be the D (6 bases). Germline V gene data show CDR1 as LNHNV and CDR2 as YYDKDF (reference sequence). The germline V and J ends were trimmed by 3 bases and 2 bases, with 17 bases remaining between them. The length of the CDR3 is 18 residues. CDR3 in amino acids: CATSRELLQGTGANVLTF. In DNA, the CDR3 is TGTGCCACCAGCAGGGAATTACTACAGGGAACTGGGGCCAACGTCCTGACTTTC.

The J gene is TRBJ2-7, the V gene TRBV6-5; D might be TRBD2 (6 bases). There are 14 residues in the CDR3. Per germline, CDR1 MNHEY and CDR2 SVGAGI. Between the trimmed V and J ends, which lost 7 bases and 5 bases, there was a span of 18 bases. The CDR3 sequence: CASTRRASRDEQYF. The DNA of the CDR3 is TGTGCCAGCACCCGGAGGGCTTCGCGGGACGAGCAGTACTTC.

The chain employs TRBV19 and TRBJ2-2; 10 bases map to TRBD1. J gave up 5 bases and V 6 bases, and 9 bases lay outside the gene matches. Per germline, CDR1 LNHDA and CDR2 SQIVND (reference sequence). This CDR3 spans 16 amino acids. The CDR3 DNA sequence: TGTGCCAGTAGAAGACCGGGACAGGGGAATACCGGGGAGCTGTTTTTT. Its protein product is CASRRPGQGNTGELFF. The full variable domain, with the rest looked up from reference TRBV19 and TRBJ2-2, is DGGITQSPKYLFRKEGQNVTLSCEQNLNHDAMYWYRQDPGQGLRLIYYSQIVNDFQKGDIAEGYSVSREKKESFPLTVTSAQKNPTAFYLCASRRPGQGNTGELFFGEGSRLTVL.

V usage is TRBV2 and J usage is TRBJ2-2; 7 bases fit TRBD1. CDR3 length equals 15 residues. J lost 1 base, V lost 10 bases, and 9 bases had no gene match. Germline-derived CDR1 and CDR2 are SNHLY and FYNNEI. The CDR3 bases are TGTGCCAAGTCAAGGGGACAGATGAACACCGGGGAGCTGTTTTTT. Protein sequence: CAKSRGQMNTGELFF.